Below, 24 T cell receptor beta chains from the same sample are listed, as sequenced in a study of human T cells and chemical hapten exposure. Unfractionated whole blood was the source from which total RNA was extracted. Each cDNA molecule in the library carried unique molecular identifiers. MiXCR was run by TCRdb on the reads, yielding one entry per CDR3 protein. This table holds fewer than 150,000 distinct CDR3 sequences, 8.5% found once. Specimen: whole blood. The receptors shown here come from a human donor in good health. Some clones in this sample may be carry-over from other donors' samples.

V is TRBV20-1 and J is TRBJ2-4; the D gene is possibly TRBD2 (6 bases). The CDR3 runs 19 residues. In germline, CDR1 is DFQATT, CDR2 SNEGSKA (reference sequence). V lost 0 bases and J 1 base, leaving 22 bases between the germline ends. CDR3 sequence (DNA): TGCAGTGCTAGAGATCGGTCGGACTACGACGGCACGGCCAAAAACATTCAGTACTTC. Encoded protein: CSARDRSDYDGTAKNIQYF.

This clonotype was counted a few times. This chain connects TRBV10-3 to TRBJ2-1; 8 positions match TRBD2. Trimming cost V 10 bases and J 4 bases; bases outside gene matches: 9. The CDR3 has 14 residues. Germline CDR1 is ENHRY and CDR2 is SYGVKD. CDR3 DNA sequence: TGTGCCACAAGTAAGGGACTAGGTTACAATGAGCAGTTCTTC. Residues: CATSKGLGYNEQFF.

This clonotype was detected only a few times. This chain joins TRBV2 and TRBJ2-4; 8 nucleotides align to TRBD2. With 3 bases clipped from V and 7 bases from J, the junction kept 11 bases outside the gene matches. The CDR3 contains 16 residues. CDR1 is SNHLY and CDR2 is FYNNEI in the germline V gene. The CDR3 DNA reads TGTGCCAGCAGTGACGGACGGGAGGGCCCTGGGAACATTCAGTACTTC. Amino acid sequence: CASSDGREGPGNIQYF.

This clonotype was detected a few times. The V gene is TRBV7-8, the J gene TRBJ2-4; tentative D call: TRBD1 (7 bases). This CDR3 comprises 16 residues. With 0 bases removed from V and 3 bases from J, the gap between germline ends came to 12 bases. Germline assignment: CDR1 SGHVS and CDR2 FQNEAQ. The CDR3 reads CASSLAGRGDKNIQYF. The DNA of the CDR3 is TGTGCCAGCAGCTTAGCGGGCAGGGGGGACAAAAACATTCAGTACTTC.

This clonotype was observed many times. The chain employs TRBV29-1 and TRBJ1-1, with D unclear. The V and J ends lost 6 bases and 2 bases respectively, with 7 bases between them. The CDR3 sequence is 11 residues long. Germline V CDR1 and CDR2: SQVTM, ANQGSEA. The CDR3 protein is CSVDPNTEAFF. The CDR3 DNA follows: TGCAGCGTCGATCCCAACACTGAAGCTTTCTTT.

The V and J genes are TRBV20-1 and TRBJ2-3; no clear D gene. V dropped 5 bases and J dropped 2 bases, with 14 bases sitting between them. The CDR3 consists of 14 residues. Germline lookup yields CDR1 DFQATT and CDR2 SNEGSKA (reference sequence). In nucleotides, the CDR3 is TGCAGTGCTCGACTTCTTTCATCCACAGATACGCAGTATTTT. Protein sequence: CSARLLSSTDTQYF.

This chain links TRBV15 with TRBJ2-1; a possible D gene is TRBD1 (6 bases). Trimming stripped 0 bases from V and 2 bases from J, with 11 bases between. CDR3 length: 16 residues. The germline gives CDR1 LNHNV, CDR2 YYDKDF (reference sequence). CDR3 in amino acids: CATSRDRQGPYNEQFF. In DNA form, the CDR3 reads TGTGCCACCAGCAGAGATCGGCAGGGGCCCTACAATGAGCAGTTCTTC.

The V call is TRBV10-3, the J call TRBJ2-1; weak D call: TRBD2 (5 bases). Germline CDR1 and CDR2: ENHRY and SYGVKD. Trimming removed 3 bases from V and 3 bases from J, with 12 bases in between. The CDR3 spans 15 residues. This CDR3 is CAISEEGPLYNEQFF. CDR3 DNA: TGTGCCATCAGTGAAGAGGGTCCCCTCTACAATGAGCAGTTCTTC.

The chain links TRBV14 to TRBJ2-5; 9 bases are shared with TRBD2. The V segment lost 2 bases and the J segment 0 bases; nucleotides outside the gene matches: 4. CDR3 length equals 16 residues. From germline, CDR1 is SGHDN and CDR2 FVKESK. CDR3 nucleotide sequence: TGTGCCAGCAGCCAAAATCTAGCGGGGTACCAAGAGACCCAGTACTTC. Translating gives CASSQNLAGYQETQYF.

By sample fraction, this clonotype is medium-sized. The rearrangement links TRBV25-1 to TRBJ2-5; 7 bases map to TRBD1. Germline CDR1 and CDR2: MGHDK and SYGVNS. J gave up 3 bases and V 6 bases, and 1 base lay outside the gene matches. The CDR3 spans 12 residues. This chain's CDR3 is CASRDRKETQYF. CDR3 bases: TGTGCCAGCAGGGACAGGAAAGAGACCCAGTACTTC.

The chain combines TRBV5-5 with TRBJ1-4; D uncertain. This CDR3 spans 13 amino acids. V dropped 2 bases and J dropped 8 bases, with 10 bases sitting between them. CDR1 and CDR2 from the germline V gene are SGHKS and YYEKEE (reference sequence). Written as DNA, the CDR3 is TGTGCCAGCAGCTTAGCAGGAGGGGAAAAACTGTTTTTT. This translates into CASSLAGGEKLFF.

This clonotype was recorded many times. The chain uses TRBV10-3 and TRBJ2-2; D is unresolved. CDR1 and CDR2 (germline): ENHRY, SYGVKD. Trimming cost V 1 base and J 0 bases, with 9 bases left between them. The CDR3 length is 16 residues. The CDR3 DNA reads as TGTGCCATCAGTGAGTTTGGGCGGCCGAACACCGGGGAGCTGTTTTTT. Translation gives CAISEFGRPNTGELFF.

V gene TRBV5-5 combines with J gene TRBJ2-3; TRBD1 matches 8 bases. Germline V gives CDR1 SGHKS, CDR2 YYEKEE (reference sequence). After removal of 4 bases from V and 1 base from J, the junction contained 11 bases not matched to a gene. The CDR3 runs 17 residues. The CDR3 DNA is TGTGCCAGCAGCATAATACTGACAGGGGATGGCACAGATACGCAGTATTTT. It specifies CASSIILTGDGTDTQYF.

This rearrangement joins TRBV5-6 to TRBJ1-5, with TRBD1 as a possible D gene (6 bases). The length of the CDR3 is 15 residues. The V gene lost 3 bases and the J gene lost 11 bases, with 21 bases spanning the gap. Germline lookup yields CDR1 SGHDT and CDR2 YYEEEE. CDR3 sequence: CASSSRDKGEGAQHF. CDR3 DNA sequence: TGTGCCAGCAGCTCCCGGGACAAGGGGGAAGGGGCCCAGCATTTT.

In its sample, this clonotype was seen many times. The chain combines TRBV9 with TRBJ1-1; maybe TRBD1 (5 bases). The germline gives CDR1 SGDLS, CDR2 YYNGEE. Between the trimmed V and J ends, which lost 4 bases and 6 bases, there was a span of 19 bases. This CDR3 has 15 residues. The CDR3 nucleotides are TGTGCCAGCAGCACCCTCAGTCCAGGGACCGCTGAAGCTTTCTTT. Amino acid sequence: CASSTLSPGTAEAFF.

The chain couples TRBV7-7 to TRBJ1-1, with 11 bases fitting TRBD1. Germline loops: CDR1 SSHAT, CDR2 FNYEAQ (reference sequence). V dropped 1 base and J dropped 1; count of bases not matched to a gene: 8. The length of the CDR3 is 18 residues. CDR3 sequence reads: CASSLGSRTGGANTEAFF. The CDR3 DNA is TGTGCCAGCAGCTTAGGGAGTAGGACAGGGGGCGCGAACACTGAAGCTTTCTTT. The full variable domain, completed using reference TRBV7-7 and TRBJ1-1, is GAGVSQSPRYKVTKRGQDVTLRCDPISSHATLYWYQQALGQGPEFLTYFNYEAQPDKSGLPSDRFSAERPEGSISTLTIQRTEQRDSAMYRCASSLGSRTGGANTEAFFGQGTRLTVV.

In this sample, this clonotype turned up many times. V and J are TRBV12-3 or TRBV12-4 and TRBJ2-5; 11 positions agree with TRBD2. The CDR3 loop spans 15 amino acids. The ends lost 2 bases at V and 5 bases at J; junction bases unmatched: 4. The CDR3 coding sequence is TGTGCCAGCAGTTTATATGGACTAGCGGGCGAGACCCAGTACTTC. Amino acids: CASSLYGLAGETQYF.

This clonotype has a handful of counts. The V gene is TRBV9, the J gene TRBJ2-1; D is perhaps TRBD1 (6 bases). Germline V gene lookup returns CDR1 SGDLS and CDR2 YYNGEE. With 5 bases removed from V and 3 bases from J, the gap between germline ends came to 12 bases. This CDR3 has 14 amino acids. This CDR3 reads CASSPGTSYNEQFF. CDR3 bases: TGTGCCAGCAGTCCCGGGACAAGCTACAATGAGCAGTTCTTC.

This clonotype came up a few times. The chain uses TRBV14 and TRBJ2-6; no clear D gene. This CDR3 spans 14 amino acids. Deletions cut 4 bases from V and 4 bases from J, with 8 bases between. Germline V lookup: CDR1 SGHDN, CDR2 FVKESK. CDR3 sequence (DNA): TGTGCCAGCAGCCCACGGATGGGGGCCAACGTCCTGACTTTC. Translation gives CASSPRMGANVLTF.

This clonotype appeared a few times. This chain connects TRBV11-2 to TRBJ1-1; TRBD1 might be the D (5 bases). This CDR3 is built from 13 residues. V was cut by 4 bases and J by 9 bases, with 15 bases left in between. In germline, CDR1 is SGHAT, CDR2 FQNNGV. The CDR3 protein is CASSSPPGGKAFF. The CDR3 DNA follows: TGTGCCAGCAGCTCCCCCCCGGGGGGAAAAGCTTTCTTT.

This clonotype was counted at least ten times. The chain couples TRBV4-3 to TRBJ2-3; 8 bases map to TRBD2. CDR1 and CDR2 from the germline V gene are LGHNA and YSLEER. The CDR3 has 18 amino acids. With 0 bases clipped from V and 2 bases from J, the junction kept 10 bases outside the gene matches. The CDR3 DNA is TGCGCCAGCAGCCAAGAAATAGGCGGGGGGTTCTTCACAGATACGCAGTATTTT. It codes for CASSQEIGGGFFTDTQYF.

J is TRBJ2-1 and V is TRBV20-1; TRBD1 might be the D (5 bases). V was pared by 3 bases and J by 8 bases, with 11 bases between. CDR1 is DFQATT, CDR2 SNEGSKA, per germline (reference sequence). The length of the CDR3 is 12 residues. CDR3 amino acids: CSASMGLDEQFF. DNA of the CDR3: TGCAGTGCTAGTATGGGGCTCGATGAGCAGTTCTTC.

The V and J genes are TRBV10-3 and TRBJ2-7; 8 bases match TRBD1. CDR1 is ENHRY, CDR2 SYGVKD, per germline. Trimming took 5 bases from V and 3 from J; bases not matched to a gene: 6. CDR3 size: 14 residues. CDR3 sequence reads: CAISRSDRDYEQYF. The DNA of the CDR3 is TGTGCCATCAGTCGTTCGGACAGGGACTACGAGCAGTACTTC.

In this sample, this clonotype turned up many times. The gene calls are TRBV11-2 and TRBJ2-1, with 8 nucleotides matching TRBD2. This CDR3 is built from 16 residues. Germline V gives CDR1 SGHAT, CDR2 FQNNGV. The trim removed 5 bases at V and 6 bases at J, leaving 12 bases unmatched. The DNA for the CDR3 is TGTGCCAGCAGCATCGACCCCGGACTAGCTGTCAATGAGCAGTTCTTC. Protein: CASSIDPGLAVNEQFF.